This T cell receptor (beta chain) was obtained from a study of post-analysis software for immune sequencing data. Study in general: Relapsing-remitting, secondary progressive and progressive-relapsing multiple sclerosis were all included among the disease courses.

The germline gives CDR1 ENHRY, CDR2 SYGVKD. Trimming pared 0 bases from V and 5 bases from J, leaving 17 bases between. The CDR3 covers 17 residues. The study's findings and limits: Samples made in the same batch grouped tightly together by F measure. Patients carried 4 or 5 TRBV segments more frequently than controls did, and TRBV5-6, TRBV5-1 and TRBV20-1 were among them. Versus controls, multiple sclerosis patients showed significantly lower diversity (normalized Chao1).

Notes on this clonotype: Its target is unknown.

Carried by the TCR beta cDNA libraries were unique molecular identifiers. TCRdb re-analysed the PCR reads in MiXCR, keeping a single row per CDR3 protein. This table has about 820,000 distinct CDR3 sequences, approximately 53% appearing once. J is TRBJ1-5 and V is TRBV10-3, with TRBD1 as a possible D gene (6 bases). Specimen: blood. The receptor's source is a girl aged 10 to 17 with multiple sclerosis. CDR3 coding DNA: TGTGCCATCAGTGAGTCGGGATCTTTCGGGGGGCATCAGCCCCAGCATTTT. Encoded protein: CAISESGSFGGHQPQHF.